The 19 T cell receptor beta chains listed next were all sequenced from one sample in a study of OX40 agonist ivuxolimab in advanced cancers. Clones were read by immunoSEQ multiplex PCR, and TCRdb kept only the in-frame ones, dropping some. The sample has fewer than 100,000 clones; around 83% are singletons. Sequenced here: CD4+ or CD8+ T cells sorted from blood, sampled in a trial of the OX40 agonist ivuxolimab. The receptors were sampled from an adult with an advanced solid tumor such as melanoma, head and neck, liver or kidney cancer.

Here the CDR3 reads CASSSQSGGAYEQYF. CDR3 in DNA: TGTGCCAGCAGCTCCCAAAGTGGGGGGGCGTACGAGCAGTACTTC. The chain carries TRBV5-5 and TRBJ2-7; possible D gene TRBD2, 7 bases. The ends were cut back, 3 bases at V and 4 bases at J, with 17 bases in the middle. Looked up from germline, CDR1 is SGHKS and CDR2 is YYEKEE (reference sequence). The CDR3 totals 15 residues.

The table lists this clone with a count of one. V is TRBV7-9 and J is TRBJ2-3; D is ambiguous. The CDR3 contains 9 residues. Per germline, CDR1 SEHNR and CDR2 FQNEAQ (reference sequence). Trimming removed 8 bases at V and 4 bases at J, with 1 base between. In DNA, the CDR3 is TGTGCCAGCCCAGATACGCAGTATTTT. Protein product: CASPDTQYF.

In regard to this clone: An end of the junction does not agree with germline; a read error may underlie this. The rearrangement links TRBV5-4 to TRBJ1-1; D gene unclear. The germline V gene encodes CDR1 SGHNT and CDR2 YYREEE (reference sequence). The CDR3 runs to 13 residues. As DNA, the CDR3 is TGTGCCAGCAGCGACATATATGAGCCGCGCGGTGTTTTT. Translation: CASSDIYEPRGVF.

Regarding this clone: One end of the junction is discordant with germline, which a read error may explain. The chain carries TRBV5-4 and TRBJ1-2; possible D gene TRBD1, 5 bases. Germline V gene lookup returns CDR1 SGHNT and CDR2 YYREEE (reference sequence). The CDR3 is 10 residues long. Here the CDR3 reads CASSGTDRSF. Here the CDR3 DNA reads TGTGCCAGCAGCGGGACGGATCGGTCCTTC.

This chain links TRBV6-5 with TRBJ1-1; 9 bases fit TRBD1. Germline CDR1 MNHEY, CDR2 SVGAGI. The CDR3 length is 15 residues. Losses at the gene ends were 2 bases for V and 7 bases for J; bases not matched to a gene: 8. As DNA, the CDR3 is TGTGCCAGCAGTTACGACCGGACAGGGGTTTTTGAAGCTTTCTTT. Encoded protein: CASSYDRTGVFEAFF.

The rearrangement links TRBV7-8 to TRBJ2-4; D is unclear. The length of the CDR3 is 14 residues. The V and J ends lost 2 bases and 1 base respectively, with 6 bases between them. From germline, CDR1 is SGHVS and CDR2 FQNEAQ. CDR3 sequence (DNA): TGTGCCAGCAGCTTAACTCTGGCCAAAAACATTCAGTACTTC. Translated: CASSLTLAKNIQYF.

The CDR3 DNA reads TGTGCCATCAGTGAGCGACAGGGCTACGAGCAGTACTTC. The encoded protein is CAISERQGYEQYF. The V gene is TRBV10-3, the J gene TRBJ2-7, with 7 positions matching TRBD1. The CDR3 has 13 residues. Germline CDR1 is ENHRY and CDR2 is SYGVKD. With 2 bases clipped from V and 3 bases from J, the junction kept 1 base outside the gene matches.

This CDR3 is CASLLGQGNTGELFF. The CDR3 coding sequence is TGTGCCAGCCTCCTGGGGCAGGGGAACACCGGGGAGCTGTTTTTT. The chain has TRBV6-6 and TRBJ2-2, with D maybe TRBD1 (5 bases). The germline V gene encodes CDR1 MNHNY and CDR2 SVGAGI (reference sequence). V shed 8 bases and J shed 1 base, with 14 bases lying between them. The CDR3 spans 15 residues.

This clone showed up just a few times. The chain employs TRBV4-2 and TRBJ1-6, with D hard to call. The CDR3 runs 15 residues. From germline, CDR1 is LGHNA and CDR2 YNFKEQ. V lost 0 bases and J 10 bases, leaving 13 bases between the germline ends. The CDR3, as DNA: TGTGCCAGCAGCCAAGAGTACACTTTCAACTCACCCCTCCACTTT. As protein: CASSQEYTFNSPLHF.

The chain has TRBV6-5 and TRBJ1-6, with D unresolved. CDR1 MNHEY and CDR2 SVGAGI come from the germline V gene. V was cut by 2 bases and J by 3 bases, with 11 bases left in between. This CDR3 is built from 16 residues. The CDR3 sequence: CASSYAGSSYNSPLHF. CDR3 DNA sequence: TGTGCCAGCAGTTACGCGGGGAGCAGCTATAATTCACCCCTCCACTTT.

This clone was counted a few times. The chain employs TRBV28 and TRBJ1-3; no reliable D call. The germline V gene encodes CDR1 MDHEN and CDR2 SYDVKM. Between the trimmed V and J ends, which lost 8 bases and 2 bases, there was a span of 7 bases. This CDR3 has 12 residues. The CDR3 DNA sequence: TGTGCCAGCGTTGGAACTGGAAACACCATATATTTT. This encodes CASVGTGNTIYF.

This clone was picked up a small number of times. V gene TRBV19 combines with J gene TRBJ2-5, with 8 nucleotides matching TRBD1. The CDR3 has 18 residues. With V trimmed by 1 base and J by 2 bases, 12 bases remained unmatched. The V gene's germline CDR1 is LNHDA and CDR2 SQIVND (reference sequence). The CDR3 sequence is CASSIVLPGTGSQETQYF. The CDR3 DNA reads as TGTGCCAGTAGTATAGTCCTCCCCGGGACAGGCTCACAAGAGACCCAGTACTTC.

This clone was detected once. The chain couples TRBV30 to TRBJ1-2, with D tentatively TRBD1 (6 bases). CDR3 length: 16 residues. The V gene lost 0 bases and the J gene lost 5 bases, with 19 bases spanning the gap. Germline V gives CDR1 GTSNPN, CDR2 SVGIG (reference sequence). The CDR3 sequence is CAWSVKGGQRTYGYTF. CDR3 bases: TGTGCCTGGAGTGTAAAAGGTGGACAGCGGACGTATGGCTACACCTTC.

V is TRBV29-1 and J is TRBJ2-5, with TRBD1 identical over 8 bases. J gave up 3 bases and V 6 bases, and 12 bases lay outside the gene matches. The CDR3 length is 15 residues. CDR1 is SQVTM and CDR2 is ANQGSEA in the germline V gene. The CDR3 DNA reads TGCAGCGTAAATCGACAGGGGCCCTTTGAAGAGACCCAGTACTTC. Translated, it gives CSVNRQGPFEETQYF.

V and J are TRBV6-1 and TRBJ2-1; 15 bases align to TRBD2. V lost 3 bases, J lost 12 bases, and 9 bases stayed unmatched. The CDR3 loop spans 16 amino acids. CDR1 is MNHNS, CDR2 SASEGT, per germline. This chain's CDR3 is CASSDAGTSGRRWQFF. In DNA, the CDR3 is TGTGCCAGCAGTGATGCCGGGACTAGCGGGAGGCGCTGGCAGTTCTTC.

The genes are TRBV6-6 and TRBJ2-1, with TRBD2 matching over 9 bases. Germline values: CDR1 MNHNY, CDR2 SVGAGI (reference sequence). The ends lost 4 bases at V and 6 bases at J; junction bases unmatched: 1. The length of the CDR3 is 13 residues. The CDR3 DNA follows: TGTGCCAGCAGTTCGCGGGAGGGCAATGAGCAGTTCTTC. Encoded protein: CASSSREGNEQFF.

The gene calls are TRBV30 and TRBJ2-4, with D perhaps matching TRBD1 (6 bases). V was pared by 1 base and J by 10 bases, with 17 bases between. The germline gives CDR1 GTSNPN, CDR2 SVGIG (reference sequence). CDR3 length: 14 residues. Here the CDR3 reads CAWSEPGHLEIQYF. CDR3 in DNA: TGTGCCTGGAGTGAACCGGGACATTTAGAAATTCAGTACTTC.

This clone showed up just a few times. The CDR3: CAISESEVGRGFSGTQYF. DNA of the CDR3: TGTGCCATCAGTGAGTCGGAGGTGGGCAGGGGGTTTAGTGGGACCCAGTACTTC. The rearrangement links TRBV10-3 to TRBJ2-5, with TRBD1 identical over 7 bases. CDR1 is ENHRY and CDR2 is SYGVKD in the germline V gene. Trimming took 0 bases from V and 7 from J; bases not matched to a gene: 17. The CDR3 contains 18 residues.

The chain has TRBV1 and TRBJ2-7; whether TRBD1, the table's D call, matches the DNA was not checked. TRBV1 is a listed pseudogene. The CDR3 loop spans 16 amino acids. The chain's CDR3 is CTSSPRQGAHSYEQYF. In nucleotides, the CDR3 is TGCACCAGCAGCCCAAGGCAAGGGGCGCACTCCTACGAGCAGTACTTC.